A single sample gave rise to the 31 T cell receptor beta chains below, sequenced in a study of T-cell reconstitution after alpha-beta-depleted transplantation in children. During its preparation, the TCRbeta library received unique molecular identifiers. TCRdb independently ran MiXCR on the PCR reads; one entry per CDR3 protein. The sample carries about a million distinct CDR3 sequences, about 31% recorded once. The source was PBMCs, mostly from graft donor cells, collected 360 days after TCRalphabeta/CD19-depleted stem cell transplant. The receptors derive from a boy in the first two years of life who had a stem cell transplant for SCID, so the T cells may come from the graft donor.

This clonotype was observed many times. This chain connects TRBV4-1 to TRBJ2-5; D might be TRBD1 (6 bases). The V and J ends lost 4 bases and 4 bases respectively, with 10 bases between them. CDR1 MGHRA and CDR2 YSYEKL come from the germline V gene. The CDR3 extends over 13 amino acids. The CDR3 loop reads CASSPLQGETQYF. DNA of the CDR3: TGCGCCAGCAGCCCGTTACAGGGAGAGACCCAGTACTTC.

The rearrangement uses TRBV29-1 and TRBJ1-1; D gene ambiguous. CDR3 length: 13 residues. V lost 3 bases to trimming and J lost 0 bases, with 8 bases between them. Per germline, CDR1 SQVTM and CDR2 ANQGSEA. For the CDR3, the DNA is TGCAGCGTTGATACGGGCCTGAACACTGAAGCTTTCTTT. As protein: CSVDTGLNTEAFF. Using reference TRBV29-1 and TRBJ1-1 for the parts outside the CDR3, the full variable domain is SAVISQKPSRDICQRGTSLTIQCQVDSQVTMMFWYRQQPGQSLTLIATANQGSEATYESGFVIDKFPISRPNLTFSTLTVSNMSPEDSSIYLCSVDTGLNTEAFFGQGTRLTVV.

The chain couples TRBV20-1 to TRBJ2-5, with D unresolved. This CDR3 has 12 residues. V lost 3 bases, J lost 5 bases, and 10 bases lay in between. Germline V gene sequence: CDR1 DFQATT, CDR2 SNEGSKA (reference sequence). The CDR3 region has the DNA TGCAGTGCTAGGGCTCTATTTGAGACCCAGTACTTC. Its translation is CSARALFETQYF.

This clonotype was counted ten times or more. This chain links TRBV5-1 with TRBJ2-7, with D perhaps matching TRBD1 (6 bases). Germline CDR1 and CDR2: SGHRS and YFSETQ. Deletions cut 1 base from V and 0 bases from J, with 8 bases between. The CDR3 is 14 amino acids. Here the CDR3 reads CASSLPGVSYEQYF. In nucleotides, the CDR3 is TGCGCCAGCAGCTTGCCAGGGGTCTCCTACGAGCAGTACTTC.

Concerning this clonotype: Mismatch with germline at one junction end may stem from a read error. This CDR3 is CSAGTDLF. The CDR3 nucleotides are TGCAGCGCTGGAACGGACCTCTTC. V is TRBV29-1 and J is TRBJ1-2; no reliable D call. The CDR3 sequence is 8 residues long. CDR1 is SQVTM and CDR2 is ANQGSEA in the germline V gene.

The rearrangement joins TRBV11-2 to TRBJ2-2, with D possibly called TRBD1 or TRBD2 (5 bases each). V lost 6 bases, J lost 8 bases, and 19 bases lay in between. The length of the CDR3 is 15 residues. The germline V gene encodes CDR1 SGHAT and CDR2 FQNNGV. The CDR3 DNA sequence: TGTGCCAGCAGAGGTTGGCTAGCCCCAGGGGGGGAGCTGTTTTTT. It translates to CASRGWLAPGGELFF.

This clonotype was seen repeatedly, ten times or more. One end of the junction does not line up with germline, which may come from a read error. The rearrangement uses TRBV5-1 and TRBJ2-3, with D unclear. The CDR3 consists of 12 residues. The germline gives CDR1 SGHRS, CDR2 YFSETQ. The CDR3 here is CASSLITDTQYF. The CDR3 coding sequence is TGTGCCAGCAGCTTAATTACAGATACGCAGTATTTT.

This clonotype was counted between two and nine times. This chain uses TRBV6-1 with TRBJ2-1; D unresolved. The CDR3 runs to 18 residues. In germline, CDR1 is MNHNS, CDR2 SASEGT. Between the trimmed V and J ends, which lost 6 bases and 7 bases, there was a span of 28 bases. The CDR3 loop reads CASRPTIALDMGWNEQFF. CDR3 DNA sequence: TGTGCCAGCAGACCTACTATTGCCCTCGATATGGGATGGAATGAGCAGTTCTTC.

V usage is TRBV10-3 and J usage is TRBJ2-7; D gene unclear. CDR3 length: 15 amino acids. Germline loops: CDR1 ENHRY, CDR2 SYGVKD. V was pared by 0 bases and J by 2 bases, with 11 bases between. The CDR3 sequence: CAISESCGRPYEQYF. In nucleotides, the CDR3 is TGTGCCATCAGTGAGTCCTGCGGCAGACCCTACGAGCAGTACTTC.

This clonotype occurred a few times. The chain has TRBV5-6 and TRBJ1-6; D unresolved. The V and J ends lost 7 bases and 10 bases respectively, with 21 bases between them. The CDR3 totals 15 residues. Germline values: CDR1 SGHDT, CDR2 YYEEEE. The CDR3 spells CASGGSAVLGSPLHF. CDR3 DNA sequence: TGTGCCAGCGGAGGGAGTGCAGTCCTAGGCTCACCCCTCCACTTT.

In this sample, this clonotype turned up a few times. V gene TRBV29-1 combines with J gene TRBJ1-2; D unresolved. Trimming took 3 bases from V and 8 from J, leaving 13 bases between them. Germline CDR1 is SQVTM and CDR2 is ANQGSEA. The CDR3 covers 12 residues. CDR3 sequence (DNA): TGCAGCGTTGAGTCGCCATCGAAGGGCTACACCTTC. Protein product: CSVESPSKGYTF.

This clonotype was detected only a few times. This sequence joins TRBV20-1 and TRBJ1-4; D is unresolved. V was trimmed by 6 bases and J by 8 bases, leaving 7 bases between them. Per germline, CDR1 DFQATT and CDR2 SNEGSKA (reference sequence). The CDR3 is 10 residues long. Written as DNA, the CDR3 is TGCAGTGCCCCGCGAGAAAAACTGTTTTTT. It translates to CSAPREKLFF.

This clonotype has only a few counts. This chain connects TRBV7-8 to TRBJ2-1, with D tentatively TRBD1 (5 bases). The germline V gene encodes CDR1 SGHVS and CDR2 FQNEAQ. V lost 5 bases and J lost 3, with 14 bases in between. This CDR3 comprises 15 residues. The DNA of the CDR3 is TGTGCCAGCAGCCCAGGGTCTACCCTCTACAATGAGCAGTTCTTC. Protein sequence: CASSPGSTLYNEQFF.

This sequence joins TRBV15 and TRBJ2-7, with D perhaps TRBD2 (6 bases). V shed 5 bases and J shed 3 bases, with 17 bases lying between them. Germline V gene data show CDR1 as LNHNV and CDR2 as YYDKDF (reference sequence). The CDR3 has 15 residues. The CDR3 DNA follows: TGTGCCACCAGCCCGTGGGGCGGGGTGATCTACGAGCAGTACTTC. The encoded protein is CATSPWGGVIYEQYF.

The V and J genes are TRBV5-1 and TRBJ1-1; no clear D. This CDR3 comprises 14 residues. Germline V gene sequence: CDR1 SGHRS, CDR2 YFSETQ. V was cut by 3 bases and J by 0 bases, with 9 bases left in between. For the CDR3, the DNA is TGCGCCAGCAGCTCCATAAGTATGAACACTGAAGCTTTCTTT. It is translated as CASSSISMNTEAFF.

This clonotype has just a few counts. The V gene is TRBV6-5, the J gene TRBJ1-1; unclear D gene. Germline CDR1 and CDR2: MNHEY and SVGAGI. The CDR3 runs to 15 residues. Trimming cost V 2 bases and J 0 bases, with 10 bases left between them. DNA for the CDR3: TGTGCCAGCAGTTACGTTTTGGGTCTGAACACTGAAGCTTTCTTT. Its translation: CASSYVLGLNTEAFF.

The J gene is TRBJ2-7, the V gene TRBV10-3, with unresolved D. CDR3 length equals 13 residues. V was cut by 0 bases and J by 7 bases, with 10 bases left in between. Germline CDR1 is ENHRY and CDR2 is SYGVKD. CDR3 DNA sequence: TGTGCCATCAGTGAGTCTATCTTTCTTGAGCAGTACTTC. This codes for CAISESIFLEQYF.

The sample holds a few counts of this clonotype. The chain couples TRBV27 to TRBJ2-3; a possible D gene is TRBD1 (5 bases). The ends were cut back, 6 bases at V and 3 bases at J, with 16 bases in the middle. Germline V CDR1 and CDR2: MNHEY, SMNVEV (reference sequence). The CDR3 has 15 residues. The CDR3: CASSRAPGLTDTQYF. CDR3 in DNA: TGTGCCAGCAGCAGGGCTCCCGGGTTAACAGATACGCAGTATTTT.

V usage is TRBV7-2 and J usage is TRBJ1-1, with D unclear. Trimming took off 6 bases at V and 3 bases at J, with 17 bases between the two ends. In germline, CDR1 is SGHTA, CDR2 FQGNSA. This CDR3 has 15 amino acids. CDR3 nucleotides: TGTGCCAGCAGGGCGCAAAAGGGTTGGGACACTGAAGCTTTCTTT. Translated: CASRAQKGWDTEAFF.

This chain uses TRBV20-1 with TRBJ2-1, with D unclear. The length of the CDR3 is 12 residues. The V end lost 3 bases, the J end lost 2 bases, and 5 bases lay between the germline ends. Germline CDR1 is DFQATT and CDR2 is SNEGSKA (reference sequence). The CDR3 reads CSASLPYNEQFF. In nucleotides, the CDR3 is TGCAGTGCTAGTCTACCCTACAATGAGCAGTTCTTC.

The sample holds many counts of this clonotype. The rearrangement joins TRBV10-3 to TRBJ2-5; weak D call: TRBD1 (5 bases). This CDR3 is 12 amino acids long. Germline CDR1 is ENHRY and CDR2 is SYGVKD. The V gene lost 2 bases and the J gene lost 4 bases, with 5 bases spanning the gap. The chain's CDR3 is CAISERGETQYF. DNA for the CDR3: TGTGCCATCAGTGAGAGGGGAGAGACCCAGTACTTC.

In its sample, this clonotype was seen a few times. The genes are TRBV27 and TRBJ2-3; no clear D. Germline CDR1 is MNHEY and CDR2 is SMNVEV (reference sequence). V was trimmed by 1 base and J by 3 bases, leaving 11 bases between them. This CDR3 is 15 amino acids long. The CDR3 coding sequence is TGTGCCAGCAGTTTATTAGGGTCTGGAACAGATACGCAGTATTTT. It yields the protein CASSLLGSGTDTQYF.

V gene TRBV15 combines with J gene TRBJ2-5; no clear D. Per the germline V gene, CDR1 is LNHNV and CDR2 is YYDKDF (reference sequence). V lost 4 bases and J lost 2, with 8 bases in between. This CDR3 is 13 amino acids long. The CDR3 nucleotides read TGTGCCACCAGCACATGGGATCAAGAGACCCAGTACTTC. It encodes CATSTWDQETQYF.

The rearrangement uses TRBV7-2 and TRBJ1-1; 9 nucleotides agree with TRBD1. The V and J ends lost 2 bases and 7 bases, in that order; junction bases with no gene match: 14. Germline values: CDR1 SGHTA, CDR2 FQGNSA. The CDR3 totals 17 residues. The CDR3 reads CASSLLPGQGRDGEAFF. In DNA, the CDR3 is TGTGCCAGCAGCTTACTCCCCGGACAGGGGAGGGATGGTGAAGCTTTCTTT.

V and J are TRBV20-1 and TRBJ2-7, with D unresolved. CDR1 DFQATT and CDR2 SNEGSKA come from the germline V gene (reference sequence). The CDR3 spans 14 residues. V dropped 5 bases and J dropped 4 bases, with 18 bases sitting between them. DNA of the CDR3: TGCAGTGCTTCTAGACCTACAGTAGGTTACGAGCAGTACTTC. This translates into CSASRPTVGYEQYF.

V is TRBV5-4 and J is TRBJ1-2, with TRBD1 matching over 7 bases. CDR3 size: 16 residues. V lost 5 bases to trimming and J lost 0 bases; unmatched junction nucleotides: 10. Per the germline V gene, CDR1 is SGHNT and CDR2 is YYREEE (reference sequence). The CDR3: CASSQRDRAPNYGYTF. CDR3 DNA sequence: TGTGCCAGCAGTCAACGGGACAGAGCTCCTAACTATGGCTACACCTTC. Variable domain in full (rest from reference TRBV5-4 and TRBJ1-2): ETGVTQSPTHLIKTRGQQVTLRCSSQSGHNTVSWYQQALGQGPQFIFQYYREEENGRGNFPPRFSGLQFPNYSSELNVNALELDDSALYLCASSQRDRAPNYGYTFGSGTRLTVV.

The chain recombines TRBV20-1 with TRBJ2-7; D unclear. The CDR3 is made up of 14 amino acids. Germline V gene data show CDR1 as DFQATT and CDR2 as SNEGSKA (reference sequence). The germline V and J ends were trimmed by 3 bases and 2 bases, with 14 bases remaining between them. CDR3 DNA: TGCAGTGCTAGTCCCTTCTGGGTCCCCTACGAGCAGTACTTC. Its protein is CSASPFWVPYEQYF.

The chain has TRBV7-9 and TRBJ2-3, with D perhaps TRBD2 (5 bases). V dropped 3 bases and J dropped 1 base, with 14 bases sitting between them. The CDR3 is made up of 16 amino acids. Germline loops: CDR1 SEHNR, CDR2 FQNEAQ (reference sequence). This CDR3 reads CASSFLIPEGTDTQYF. DNA of the CDR3: TGTGCCAGCAGCTTCTTGATCCCGGAGGGCACAGATACGCAGTATTTT.

The chain employs TRBV5-1 and TRBJ2-3; D may be TRBD2 (5 bases). V dropped 0 bases and J dropped 2 bases, with 10 bases sitting between them. The CDR3 runs 15 residues. Germline CDR1 and CDR2: SGHRS and YFSETQ. As DNA, the CDR3 is TGCGCCAGCAGCTTGGGCGGGTCCCTCACAGATACGCAGTATTTT. Protein product: CASSLGGSLTDTQYF. The full variable domain, with the rest looked up from reference TRBV5-1 and TRBJ2-3, is KAGVTQTPRYLIKTRGQQVTLSCSPISGHRSVSWYQQTPGQGLQFLFEYFSETQRNKGNFPGRFSGRQFSNSRSEMNVSTLELGDSALYLCASSLGGSLTDTQYFGPGTRLTVL.

This clonotype was seen a single time. V gene TRBV6-5 combines with J gene TRBJ2-3, with a weak D call TRBD2 (6 bases). Germline loops: CDR1 MNHEY, CDR2 SVGAGI. V was shortened by 0 bases and J by 0 bases, with 7 bases between the two germline ends. The CDR3 is 15 amino acids. CDR3 sequence reads: CASSYSGLSTDTQYF. The CDR3 bases are TGTGCCAGCAGTTACTCAGGACTAAGCACAGATACGCAGTATTTT.

This clonotype has more than one count but fewer than ten. The chain couples TRBV4-1 to TRBJ2-5; 7 positions match TRBD1. V was pared by 4 bases and J by 7 bases, with 15 bases of the junction left unmatched. The CDR3 is 16 amino acids. The V gene's germline CDR1 is MGHRA and CDR2 YSYEKL. CDR3 sequence (DNA): TGCGCCAGCAGCCCAAGGTCAGGGGGTAATGAGGGGACCCAGTACTTC. Amino acids: CASSPRSGGNEGTQYF.